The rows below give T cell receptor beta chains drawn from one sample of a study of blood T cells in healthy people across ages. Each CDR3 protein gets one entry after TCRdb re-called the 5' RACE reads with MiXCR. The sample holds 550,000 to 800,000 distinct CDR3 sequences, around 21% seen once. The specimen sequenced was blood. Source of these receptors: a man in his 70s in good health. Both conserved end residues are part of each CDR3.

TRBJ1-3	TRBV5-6	CASSSFWREPASGNTIYF
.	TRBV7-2	CASSLMEGPRGTQYF
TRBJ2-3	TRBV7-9	CASSLILSGTDTQYF
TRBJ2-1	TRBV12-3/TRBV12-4	CASSSSSGSWDEQFF
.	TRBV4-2	CASSHGSGTSGGNEQFF
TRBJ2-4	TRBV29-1	CSVDARTAEGENIQYF
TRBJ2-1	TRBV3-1	CASSPQGGVTKEQFF
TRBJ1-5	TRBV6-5	CASSQGISQPQHF
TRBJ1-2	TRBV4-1	CASSLLTDRGQGYTF
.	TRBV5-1	CASRPSPQNEQYF